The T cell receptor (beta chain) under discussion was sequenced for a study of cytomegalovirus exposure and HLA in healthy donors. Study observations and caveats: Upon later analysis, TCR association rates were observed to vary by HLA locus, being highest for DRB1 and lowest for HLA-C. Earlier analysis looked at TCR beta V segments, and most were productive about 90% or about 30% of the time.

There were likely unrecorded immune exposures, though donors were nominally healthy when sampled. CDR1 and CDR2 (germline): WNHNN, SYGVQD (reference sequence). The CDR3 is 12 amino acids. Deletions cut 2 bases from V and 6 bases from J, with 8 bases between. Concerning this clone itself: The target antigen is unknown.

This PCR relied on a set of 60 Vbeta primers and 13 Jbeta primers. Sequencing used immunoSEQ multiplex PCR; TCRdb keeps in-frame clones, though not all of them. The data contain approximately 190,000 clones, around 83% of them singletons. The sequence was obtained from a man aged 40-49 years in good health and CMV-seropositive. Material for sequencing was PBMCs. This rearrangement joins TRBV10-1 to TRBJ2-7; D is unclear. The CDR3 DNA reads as TGCGCCAGCAGTGAGAGGAGAGCCGAGCAGTACTTC. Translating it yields CASSERRAEQYF.